The present entry profiles one T cell receptor beta chain with its context. There is no known antigen for this receptor. This may come from a read error, since a much larger clone is one base off. TCR libraries were constructed from 400 to 500 ng RNA using the Immunoverse kit, and molecular barcoded adaptors covering alpha/delta and beta/gamma chains were employed. The same RNA used for transcriptome sequencing was used for TCR library preparation. Sequencing of the TCR libraries was done on an Illumina HiSeq 4000 with 2 x 150 cycles. The study's processing was this. With MiXCR, TCR reads were aligned to human V, D, J and C references and assembled into CDR3 clonotypes, with quality filtering and error correction included. The tcR package in R was used for analysis of clonotype counts and gene usage diversity. For inspection of raw mapping reads, RNA-seq reads were mapped by STAR aligner version 2.5.3a onto GRCh37 of the human genome. To test how sequencing depth affects detected clonotypes, IR-seq fastq files were randomly downsampled with Seqtk 1.3. TCRdb reprocessed the public reads (quality trimming at Q25 with fastp, clone calling with MiXCR) and kept in-frame beta chains. A single entry per CDR3 protein holds the most common genes and DNA from its merged rows. The V and J calls here are based on TCRdb, not the publication. The sample table holds 35,000 to 45,000 distinct CDR3 sequences, of which approximately 14% were seen once. Around 37% of the sample goes to the ten largest clones.

These data come from a study of read filtering for tumor transcriptome and immune sequencing (dated by TCRdb to the early 2020s). For context, the study as a whole: The cohort consisted of 17 to 20 male and some 13 female patients, with a mean age of about 70 years and an age range of roughly 45 to 85. By revised international staging, about 8 patients were R-ISS I, about 15 were R-ISS II and roughly 7 were R-ISS III. Per sample, about 4.05 to 10.27 million TCR-region mapped reads were obtained with IR-seq, compared with only roughly 80 to 1273 with RNA-seq. One of the main goals was to work out a read-filtering strategy for immune repertoire data, in particular whether clonotypes backed by only a single read should be removed. The study compared TCR repertoires from targeted immune repertoire sequencing and bulk whole-transcriptome sequencing run on the same bone marrow samples. After DNase treatment, whole-transcriptome libraries were prepared using the TruSeq RNA Access Library Prep Kit. Broader findings and caveats from the paper: Removing single-read clonotypes increased the correlation between IR-seq and RNA-seq shared clonotype proportions. The sorted CD138-negative fraction was composed of a mixed bone marrow immune population rather than of purified T cells. Single-read clonotypes made up roughly 80% of clonotypes but roughly 3.5% of total reads in IR-seq, and just under 75% of clonotypes and approximately 42% of reads in RNA-seq. IR-seq captured clonotypes at much higher depth and more reliably than RNA-seq, and smaller IR-seq throughput sufficed to identify most shared clonotypes.

Including the terminal cysteine and phenylalanine, the CDR3 comprises 13 residues. The entry retains the CDR3 DNA only, 39 bases that are in frame from base 1. The germline V gene encodes CDR1 SGDLS and CDR2 YYNGEE. The V end loses 7 bases and the J end loses 2 bases, and a stretch of 13 bases separates them. Every patient had bone marrow sampled at the time of active disease. Ficoll-Hypaque density gradient centrifugation was used to isolate bone marrow mononuclear cells. Myeloma plasma cells were removed and CD138-negative cells were collected by negative selection after labeling with CD138 magnetic microbeads on a MACS separator. Flow cytometry on an Attune NxT with CD138 antibodies was used to check the purity of the isolated cells. TRIzol reagent was used to extract total RNA, and a NanoDrop spectrophotometer was used to quantify the extracted RNA. For each patient, the CD138-negative bone marrow sample underwent paired RNA-seq and IR-seq.

The chain couples TRBV9 to TRBJ2-7; 5 matching bases give a weak D call of TRBD2. Sequenced sample: a population of CD138-negative cells sorted from bone marrow. This specimen's cell subset or site label, interpreted: bone marrow mononuclear cells depleted of CD138+ plasma/myeloma cells by negative magnetic selection. This receptor was obtained from a donor at least 40 years old with multiple myeloma. This receptor carries the CDR3 CASGPGSPYEQYF. The DNA sequence is given as TGTGCCAGCGGCCCGGGAAGCCCCTACGAGCAGTACTTC.